The source of this T cell receptor (beta chain) is a study of T cells in localized non-small cell lung cancer. General study results and limits: Sequencing involved a lone tumor region, leaving heterogeneity possible. Uninvolved adjacent lung showed the highest T cell clonality, exceeding tumor. Turning up in adjacent lung were a median roughly 60 of the top 100 tumor clones. Longer overall survival was seen with higher T cell density measured in blood.

The protocol was immunoSEQ multiplex PCR, while the TCRdb copy is restricted to in-frame clones and leaves out a portion. The data contain 3,800 or so clones, roughly 29% of them singletons. As regards this clone: Its cognate antigen is unknown.

The CDR3 length is 16 residues. CDR1 and CDR2 from the germline V gene are SGDLS and YYNGEE. Trimming cost V 7 bases and J 3 bases, with 19 bases left between them. The chain recombines TRBV9 with TRBJ2-2; a possible D gene is TRBD1 (6 bases). The sample was lung tumor tissue, taken before any cancer treatment. The receptor was derived from a man between 40 and 70 years old with stage I lung adenocarcinoma. The CDR3 region is CASGMNPGQDTGELFF. The CDR3 nucleotides read TGTGCCAGCGGAATGAACCCGGGACAAGACACCGGGGAGCTGTTTTTT.